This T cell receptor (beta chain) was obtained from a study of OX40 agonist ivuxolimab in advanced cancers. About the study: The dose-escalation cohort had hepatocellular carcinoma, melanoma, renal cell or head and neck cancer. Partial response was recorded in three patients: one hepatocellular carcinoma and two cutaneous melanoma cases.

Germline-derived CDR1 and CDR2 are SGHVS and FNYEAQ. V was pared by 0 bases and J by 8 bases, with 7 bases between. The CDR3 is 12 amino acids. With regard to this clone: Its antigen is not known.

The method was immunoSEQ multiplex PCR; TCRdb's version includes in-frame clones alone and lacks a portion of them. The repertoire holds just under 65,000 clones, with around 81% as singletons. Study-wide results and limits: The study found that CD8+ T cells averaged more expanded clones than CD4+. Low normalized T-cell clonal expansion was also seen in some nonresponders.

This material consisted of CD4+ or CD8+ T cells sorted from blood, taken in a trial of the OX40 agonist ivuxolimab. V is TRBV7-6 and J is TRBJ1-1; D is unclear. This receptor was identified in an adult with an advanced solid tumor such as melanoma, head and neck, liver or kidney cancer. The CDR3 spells CASSLAGEEAFF. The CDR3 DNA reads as TGTGCCAGCAGCTTAGCTGGAGAAGAAGCTTTCTTT.